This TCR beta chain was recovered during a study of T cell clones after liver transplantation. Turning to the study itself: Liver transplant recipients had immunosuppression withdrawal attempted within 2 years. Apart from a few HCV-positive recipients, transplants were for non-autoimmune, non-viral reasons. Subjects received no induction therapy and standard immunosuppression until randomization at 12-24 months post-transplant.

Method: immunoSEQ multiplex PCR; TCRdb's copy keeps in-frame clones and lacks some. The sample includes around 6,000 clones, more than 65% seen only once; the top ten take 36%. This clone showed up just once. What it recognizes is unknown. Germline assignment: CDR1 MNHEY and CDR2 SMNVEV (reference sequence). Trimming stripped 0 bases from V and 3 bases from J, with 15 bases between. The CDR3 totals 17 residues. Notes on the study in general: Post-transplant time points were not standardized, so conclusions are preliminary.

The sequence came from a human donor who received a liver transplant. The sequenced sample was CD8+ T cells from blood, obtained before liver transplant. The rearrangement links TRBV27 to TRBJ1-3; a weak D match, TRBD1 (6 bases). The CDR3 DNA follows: TGTGCCAGCAGTTTATCTTGGGGGGCGCTGGGTGGAAACACCATATATTTT. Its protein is CASSLSWGALGGNTIYF.